The TCR beta chain described here comes from a study of somatic mutations in cytotoxic T cells in rheumatoid arthritis. General study findings and limits: There was no significant difference in CD8+ T-cell clonality between rheumatoid arthritis patients and age-matched healthy controls.

This clone was observed a handful of times. The antigen is unknown. In germline, CDR1 is SEHNR, CDR2 FQNEAQ (reference sequence). V trimming: 5 bases; J trimming: 5 bases; junction bases outside the gene matches: 8. The CDR3 runs 14 residues. Generated by immunoSEQ multiplex PCR, the TCRdb table keeps only in-frame clones and is missing some. The sample lists about 8,600 clones; approximately 75% were seen once. The chain has TRBV7-9 and TRBJ1-2; 7 bases map to TRBD1. This receptor was obtained from a woman between 50 and 59 years old in good health. The sample comprised CD8+ T cells sorted from blood. The CDR3 DNA sequence: TGTGCCAGCAGCCCGCTGACAGGGTTATATGGCTACACCTTC. Its protein is CASSPLTGLYGYTF.